Here is one T cell receptor (beta chain) with its context. This entry is derived from a study of T cells in Graves' hyperthyroidism and ophthalmopathy. Study-wide background: The blood sample was taken at first diagnosis, before treatment began.

This CDR3 has 14 amino acids. V was trimmed by 5 bases and J by 8 bases, leaving 18 bases between them. Germline V gives CDR1 SGHAT, CDR2 FQNNGV. Amplified TCR beta CDR3 regions derived from RNA transcripts. With the HTBI primer set, the TCR CDR3 went through a first round of RT-PCR. In TCRdb, the multiplex PCR reads were re-called with MiXCR into one record per CDR3 protein. The sample yields about 340,000 distinct CDR3 sequences, 15% to 20% seen once. The V gene is TRBV11-2, the J gene TRBJ1-2; a possible D gene is TRBD1 (6 bases). Sample: blood. This receptor was obtained from a woman aged 45-60 years with Graves' hyperthyroidism. The CDR3 loop is CASSGGQPKWGYTF. The CDR3 DNA is TGTGCCAGCAGCGGTGGACAGCCCAAGTGGGGCTACACCTTC.